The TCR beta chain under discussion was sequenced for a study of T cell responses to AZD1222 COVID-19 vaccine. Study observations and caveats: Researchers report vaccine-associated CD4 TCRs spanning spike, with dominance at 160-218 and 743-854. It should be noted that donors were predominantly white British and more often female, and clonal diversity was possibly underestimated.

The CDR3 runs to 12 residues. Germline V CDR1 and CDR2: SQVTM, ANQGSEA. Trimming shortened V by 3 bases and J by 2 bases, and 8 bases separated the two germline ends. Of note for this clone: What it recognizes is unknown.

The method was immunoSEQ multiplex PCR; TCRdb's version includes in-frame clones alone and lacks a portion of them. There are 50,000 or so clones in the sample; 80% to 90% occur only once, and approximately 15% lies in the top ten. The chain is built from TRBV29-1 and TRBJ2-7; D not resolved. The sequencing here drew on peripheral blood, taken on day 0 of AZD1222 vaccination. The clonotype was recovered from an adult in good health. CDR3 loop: CSVEGKAYEQYF. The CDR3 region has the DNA TGCAGCGTTGAGGGCAAAGCCTACGAGCAGTACTTC.